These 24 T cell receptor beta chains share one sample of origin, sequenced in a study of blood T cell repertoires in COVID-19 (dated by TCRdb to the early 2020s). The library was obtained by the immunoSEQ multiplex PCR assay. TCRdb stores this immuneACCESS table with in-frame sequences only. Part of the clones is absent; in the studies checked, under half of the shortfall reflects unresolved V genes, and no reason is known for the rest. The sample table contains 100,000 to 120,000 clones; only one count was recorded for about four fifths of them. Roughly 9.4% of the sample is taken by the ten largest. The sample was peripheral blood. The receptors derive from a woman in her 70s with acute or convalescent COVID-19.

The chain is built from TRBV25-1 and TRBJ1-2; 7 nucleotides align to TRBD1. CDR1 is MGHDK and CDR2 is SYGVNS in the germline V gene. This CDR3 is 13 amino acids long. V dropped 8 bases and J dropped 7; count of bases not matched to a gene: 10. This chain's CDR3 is CASSHRGGSGYTF. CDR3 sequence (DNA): TGTGCCAGCTCCCACAGGGGTGGTTCTGGCTACACCTTC.

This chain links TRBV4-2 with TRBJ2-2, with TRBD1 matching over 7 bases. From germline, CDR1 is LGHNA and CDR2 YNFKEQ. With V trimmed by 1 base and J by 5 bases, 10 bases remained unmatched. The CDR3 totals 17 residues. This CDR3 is CASSQALGQTGTGELFF. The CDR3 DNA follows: TGTGCCAGCAGCCAAGCCCTCGGACAGACAGGGACCGGGGAGCTGTTTTTT.

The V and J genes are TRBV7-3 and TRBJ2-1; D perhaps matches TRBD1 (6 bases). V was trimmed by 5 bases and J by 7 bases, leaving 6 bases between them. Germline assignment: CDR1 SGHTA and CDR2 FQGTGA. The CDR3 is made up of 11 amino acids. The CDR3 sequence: CASSQGNEQFF. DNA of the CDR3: TGTGCCAGCAGCCAGGGGAATGAGCAGTTCTTC.

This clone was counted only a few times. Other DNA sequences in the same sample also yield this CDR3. The CDR3 bases are TGTGCCAGCTCACCACCGACAGGACAAGAGACCCAGTACTTC. As protein: CASSPPTGQETQYF. The chain has TRBV18 and TRBJ2-5, with D perhaps TRBD1 (6 bases). Germline CDR1 is KGHSH and CDR2 is LQKENI. The CDR3 consists of 14 residues. V was shortened by 0 bases and J by 2 bases, with 7 bases between the two germline ends.

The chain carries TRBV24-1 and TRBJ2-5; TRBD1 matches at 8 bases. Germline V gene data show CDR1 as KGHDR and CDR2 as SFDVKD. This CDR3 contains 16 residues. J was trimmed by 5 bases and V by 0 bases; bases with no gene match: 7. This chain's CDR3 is CATSDLYSGGQETQYF. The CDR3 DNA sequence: TGTGCCACCAGTGATTTGTACTCAGGGGGCCAGGAGACCCAGTACTTC.

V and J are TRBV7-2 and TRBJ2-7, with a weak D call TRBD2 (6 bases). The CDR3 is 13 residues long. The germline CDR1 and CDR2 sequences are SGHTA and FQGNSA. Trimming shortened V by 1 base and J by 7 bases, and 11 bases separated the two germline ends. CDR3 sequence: CASSLGSGREQYF. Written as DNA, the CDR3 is TGTGCCAGCAGCTTAGGAAGCGGGCGTGAGCAGTACTTC.

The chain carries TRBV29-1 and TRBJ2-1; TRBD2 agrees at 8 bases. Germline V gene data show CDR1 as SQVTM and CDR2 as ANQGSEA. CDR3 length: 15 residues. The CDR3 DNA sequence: TGCGGAGGGGCGGGAGGACTGAGCTCCTACAATGAGCAGTTCTTC. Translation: CGGAGGLSSYNEQFF.

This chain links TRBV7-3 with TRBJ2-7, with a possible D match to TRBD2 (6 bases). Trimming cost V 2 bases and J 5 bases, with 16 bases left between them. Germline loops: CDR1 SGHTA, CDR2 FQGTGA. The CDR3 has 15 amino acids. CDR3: CASSLPAGKQHEQYF. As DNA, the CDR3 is TGTGCCAGCAGCTTACCAGCGGGCAAGCAGCACGAGCAGTACTTC.

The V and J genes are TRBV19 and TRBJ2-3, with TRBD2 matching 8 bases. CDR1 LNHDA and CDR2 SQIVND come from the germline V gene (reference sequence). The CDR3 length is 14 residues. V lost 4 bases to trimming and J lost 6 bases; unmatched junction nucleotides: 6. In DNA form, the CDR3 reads TGTGCCAGTAGTAGTAGCGGGGTGGGGGATACGCAGTATTTT. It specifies CASSSSGVGDTQYF. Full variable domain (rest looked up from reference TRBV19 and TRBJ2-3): DGGITQSPKYLFRKEGQNVTLSCEQNLNHDAMYWYRQDPGQGLRLIYYSQIVNDFQKGDIAEGYSVSREKKESFPLTVTSAQKNPTAFYLCASSSSGVGDTQYFGPGTRLTVL.

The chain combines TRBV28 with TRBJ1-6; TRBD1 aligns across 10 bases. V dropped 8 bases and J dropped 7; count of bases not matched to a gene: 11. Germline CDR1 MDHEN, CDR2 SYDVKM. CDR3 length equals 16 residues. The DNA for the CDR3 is TGTGCCAGCGGTCGGGGGGGACAGGGGACCAATTCACCCCTCCACTTT. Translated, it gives CASGRGGQGTNSPLHF.

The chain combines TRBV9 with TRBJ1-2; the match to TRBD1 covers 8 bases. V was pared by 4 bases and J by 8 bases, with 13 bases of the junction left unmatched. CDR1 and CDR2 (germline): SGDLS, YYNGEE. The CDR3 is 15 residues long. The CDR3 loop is CASSPRGGTGRGYTF. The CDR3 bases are TGTGCCAGCAGCCCGAGAGGGGGGACAGGCAGAGGCTACACCTTC.

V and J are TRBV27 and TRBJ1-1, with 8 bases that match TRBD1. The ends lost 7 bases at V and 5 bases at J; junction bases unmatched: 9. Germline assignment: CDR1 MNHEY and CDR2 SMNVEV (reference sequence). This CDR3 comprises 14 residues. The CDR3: CASTPGQGYTEAFF. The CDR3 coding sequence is TGTGCCAGCACCCCTGGACAGGGATATACTGAAGCTTTCTTT.

The CDR3 sequence is CASSADGDYGNEQYF. CDR3 bases: TGCGCCAGCAGCGCCGACGGGGACTACGGGAACGAGCAGTACTTC. The chain is built from TRBV10-1 and TRBJ2-7; 7 bases are shared with TRBD2. CDR3 size: 15 residues. The trim removed 6 bases at V and 5 bases at J, leaving 13 bases unmatched. Per the germline V gene, CDR1 is WNHNN and CDR2 is SYGVQD (reference sequence).

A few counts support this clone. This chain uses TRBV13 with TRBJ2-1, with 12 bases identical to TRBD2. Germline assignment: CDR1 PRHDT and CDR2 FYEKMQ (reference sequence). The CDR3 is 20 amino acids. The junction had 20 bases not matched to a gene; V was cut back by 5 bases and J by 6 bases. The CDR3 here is CASSEYQISASGGARNEQFF. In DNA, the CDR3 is TGTGCCAGCAGCGAATACCAAATTTCGGCTAGCGGGGGGGCCCGCAATGAGCAGTTCTTC.

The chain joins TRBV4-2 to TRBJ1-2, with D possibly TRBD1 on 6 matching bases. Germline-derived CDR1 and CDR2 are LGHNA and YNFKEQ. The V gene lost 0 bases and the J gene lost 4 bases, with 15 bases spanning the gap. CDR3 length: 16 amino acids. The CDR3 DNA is TGTGCCAGCAGCCAAGATACCCCGGGAGGGGGCTATGGCTACACCTTC. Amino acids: CASSQDTPGGGYGYTF.

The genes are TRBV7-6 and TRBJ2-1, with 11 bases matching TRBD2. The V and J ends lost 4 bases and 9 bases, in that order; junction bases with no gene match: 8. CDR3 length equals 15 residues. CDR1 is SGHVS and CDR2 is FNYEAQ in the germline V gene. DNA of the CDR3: TGTGCCAGCAGCTCGGGGACTAGCGGTGGGGGTGAGCAGTTCTTC. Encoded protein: CASSSGTSGGGEQFF.

The CDR3 loop reads CASSPLGAGVLYEQYF. The CDR3 DNA is TGTGCCAGCAGCCCCCTGGGGGCAGGGGTTCTCTACGAGCAGTACTTC. This chain connects TRBV28 to TRBJ2-7, with a weak D call TRBD1 (6 bases). The CDR3 extends over 16 amino acids. Trimming took 6 bases from V and 3 from J, leaving 21 bases between them. Germline V gives CDR1 MDHEN, CDR2 SYDVKM. The whole variable domain, remainder taken from reference TRBV28 and TRBJ2-7, is DVKVTQSSRYLVKRTGEKVFLECVQDMDHENMFWYRQDPGLGLRLIYFSYDVKMKEKGDIPEGYSVSREKKERFSLILESASTNQTSMYLCASSPLGAGVLYEQYFGPGTRLTVT.

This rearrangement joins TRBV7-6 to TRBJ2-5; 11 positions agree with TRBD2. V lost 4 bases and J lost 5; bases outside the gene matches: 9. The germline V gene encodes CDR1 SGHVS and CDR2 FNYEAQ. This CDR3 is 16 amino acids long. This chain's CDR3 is CASSSTSGRSSETQYF. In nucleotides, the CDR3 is TGTGCCAGCAGCTCCACTAGCGGGAGATCGTCGGAGACCCAGTACTTC.

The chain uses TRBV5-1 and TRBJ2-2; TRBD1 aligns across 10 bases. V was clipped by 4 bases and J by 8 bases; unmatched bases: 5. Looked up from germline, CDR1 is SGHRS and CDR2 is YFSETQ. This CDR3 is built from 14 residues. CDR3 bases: TGCGCCAGCAGCCGGGACAGGGGAGAGGGGGAGCTGTTTTTT. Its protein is CASSRDRGEGELFF. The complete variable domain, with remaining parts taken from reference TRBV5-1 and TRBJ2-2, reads KAGVTQTPRYLIKTRGQQVTLSCSPISGHRSVSWYQQTPGQGLQFLFEYFSETQRNKGNFPGRFSGRQFSNSRSEMNVSTLELGDSALYLCASSRDRGEGELFFGEGSRLTVL.

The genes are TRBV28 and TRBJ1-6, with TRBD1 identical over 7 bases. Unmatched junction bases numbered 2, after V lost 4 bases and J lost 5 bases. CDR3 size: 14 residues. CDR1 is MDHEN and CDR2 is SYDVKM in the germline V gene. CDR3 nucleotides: TGTGCCAGCAGTTCCCAGGGGGATAATTCACCCCTCCACTTT. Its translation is CASSSQGDNSPLHF.

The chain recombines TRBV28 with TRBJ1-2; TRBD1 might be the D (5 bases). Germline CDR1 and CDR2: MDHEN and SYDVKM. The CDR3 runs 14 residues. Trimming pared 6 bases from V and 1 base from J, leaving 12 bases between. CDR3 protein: CASRATGFNYGYTF. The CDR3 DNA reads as TGTGCCAGCAGGGCAACAGGTTTTAACTATGGCTACACCTTC.

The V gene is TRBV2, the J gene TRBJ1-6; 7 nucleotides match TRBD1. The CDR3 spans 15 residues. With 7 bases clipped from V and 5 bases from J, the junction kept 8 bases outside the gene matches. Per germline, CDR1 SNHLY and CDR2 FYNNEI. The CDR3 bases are TGTGCCAGCAACCGAGCCGGGACAGATAATTCACCCCTCCACTTT. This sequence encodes CASNRAGTDNSPLHF.

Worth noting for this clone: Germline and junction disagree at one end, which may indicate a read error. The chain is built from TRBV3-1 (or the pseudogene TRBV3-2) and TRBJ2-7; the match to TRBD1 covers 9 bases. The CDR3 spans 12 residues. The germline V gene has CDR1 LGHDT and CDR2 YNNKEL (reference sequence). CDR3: CASSLYRGRLFF. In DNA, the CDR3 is TGTGCCAGCAGCCTATACAGGGGGCGTCTATTCTTC.

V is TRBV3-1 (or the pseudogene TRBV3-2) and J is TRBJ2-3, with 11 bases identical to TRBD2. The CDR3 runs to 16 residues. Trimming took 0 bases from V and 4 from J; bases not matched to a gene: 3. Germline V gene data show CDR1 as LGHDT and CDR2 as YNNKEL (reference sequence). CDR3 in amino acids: CASSQDLLAGADTQYF. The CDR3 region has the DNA TGTGCCAGCAGCCAAGATCTACTAGCGGGAGCAGATACGCAGTATTTT.